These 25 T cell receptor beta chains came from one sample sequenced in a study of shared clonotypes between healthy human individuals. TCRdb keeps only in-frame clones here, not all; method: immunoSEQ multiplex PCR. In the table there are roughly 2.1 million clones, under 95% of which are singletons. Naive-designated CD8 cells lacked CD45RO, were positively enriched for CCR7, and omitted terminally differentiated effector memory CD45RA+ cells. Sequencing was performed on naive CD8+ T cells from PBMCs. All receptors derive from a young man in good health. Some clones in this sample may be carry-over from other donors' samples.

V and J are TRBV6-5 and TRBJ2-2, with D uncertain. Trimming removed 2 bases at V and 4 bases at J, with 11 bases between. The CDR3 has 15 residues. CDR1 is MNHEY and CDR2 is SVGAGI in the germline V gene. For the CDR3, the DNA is TGTGCCAGCAGTTACGGAGATAAGGGCACCGGGGAGCTGTTTTTT. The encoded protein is CASSYGDKGTGELFF.

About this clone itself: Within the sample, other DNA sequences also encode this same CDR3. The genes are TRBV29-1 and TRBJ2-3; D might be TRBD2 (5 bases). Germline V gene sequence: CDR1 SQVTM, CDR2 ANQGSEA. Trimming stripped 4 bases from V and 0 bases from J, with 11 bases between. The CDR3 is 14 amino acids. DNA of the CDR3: TGCAGCGTTGGTACGGGGTCAAGCACAGATACGCAGTATTTT. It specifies CSVGTGSSTDTQYF.

This chain's CDR3 is CASSNRLSGNTIYF. In DNA form, the CDR3 reads TGTGCCAGCTCTAACCGGCTGTCTGGAAACACCATATATTTT. V usage is TRBV11-2 and J usage is TRBJ1-3; D is uncertain. Germline CDR1 SGHAT, CDR2 FQNNGV. V lost 8 bases and J lost 1, with 12 bases in between. This CDR3 is built from 14 residues.

CDR3 sequence reads: CASSPTTRGSTDTQYF. The CDR3 DNA follows: TGTGCCAGCAGTCCAACGACTAGGGGGAGCACAGATACGCAGTATTTT. The genes are TRBV27 and TRBJ2-3; D may be TRBD1 or TRBD2 (6 bases each). The length of the CDR3 is 16 residues. The V and J ends lost 5 bases and 0 bases respectively, with 15 bases between them. Germline CDR1 and CDR2: MNHEY and SMNVEV (reference sequence).

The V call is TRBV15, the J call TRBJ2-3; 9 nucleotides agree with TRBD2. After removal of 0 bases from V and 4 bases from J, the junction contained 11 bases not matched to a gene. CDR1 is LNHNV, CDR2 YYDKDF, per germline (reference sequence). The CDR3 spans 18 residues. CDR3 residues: CATSRDHHGAGGSDTQYF. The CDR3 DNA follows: TGTGCCACCAGCAGAGATCACCATGGAGCGGGAGGATCAGATACGCAGTATTTT.

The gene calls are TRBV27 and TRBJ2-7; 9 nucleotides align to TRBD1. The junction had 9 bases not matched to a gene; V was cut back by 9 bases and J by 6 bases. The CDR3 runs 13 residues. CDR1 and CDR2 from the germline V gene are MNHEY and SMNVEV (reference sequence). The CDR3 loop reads CASRTGVGLEQYF. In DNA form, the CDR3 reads TGTGCCAGTAGGACAGGGGTGGGACTCGAGCAGTACTTC.

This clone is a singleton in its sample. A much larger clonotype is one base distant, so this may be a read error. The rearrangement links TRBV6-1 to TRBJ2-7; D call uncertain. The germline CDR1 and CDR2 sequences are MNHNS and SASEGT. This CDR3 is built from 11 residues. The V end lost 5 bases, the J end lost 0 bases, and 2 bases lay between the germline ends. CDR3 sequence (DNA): TGTGCCAGCAGTCCCTCCTACGAGCAGTACTTC. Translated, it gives CASSPSYEQYF.

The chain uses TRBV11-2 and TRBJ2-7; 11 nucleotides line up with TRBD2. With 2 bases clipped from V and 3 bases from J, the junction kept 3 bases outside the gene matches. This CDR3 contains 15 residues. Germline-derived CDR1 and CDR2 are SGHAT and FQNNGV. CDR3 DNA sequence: TGTGCCAGCAGCTTACCAACTAGCGGGAGCTACGAGCAGTACTTC. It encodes CASSLPTSGSYEQYF.

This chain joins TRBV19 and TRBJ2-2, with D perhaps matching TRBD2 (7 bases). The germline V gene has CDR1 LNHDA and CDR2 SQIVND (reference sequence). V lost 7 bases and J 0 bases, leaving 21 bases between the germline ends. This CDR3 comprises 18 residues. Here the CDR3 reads CASKIGGAPFANTGELFF. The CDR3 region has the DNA TGTGCCAGTAAAATAGGGGGGGCCCCTTTCGCGAACACCGGGGAGCTGTTTTTT.

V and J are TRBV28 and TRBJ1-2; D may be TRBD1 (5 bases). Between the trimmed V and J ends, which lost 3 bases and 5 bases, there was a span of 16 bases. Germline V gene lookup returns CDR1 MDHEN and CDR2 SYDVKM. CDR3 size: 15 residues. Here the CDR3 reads CASSFKGQGSYGYTF. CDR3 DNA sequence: TGTGCCAGCAGTTTTAAAGGGCAGGGTAGTTATGGCTACACCTTC.

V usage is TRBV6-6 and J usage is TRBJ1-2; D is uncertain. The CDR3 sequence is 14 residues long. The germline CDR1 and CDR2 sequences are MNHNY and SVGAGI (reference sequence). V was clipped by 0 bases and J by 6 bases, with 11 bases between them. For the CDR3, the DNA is TGTGCCAGCAGTTACTCCACCAGGTTAGATGGCTACACCTTC. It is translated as CASSYSTRLDGYTF.

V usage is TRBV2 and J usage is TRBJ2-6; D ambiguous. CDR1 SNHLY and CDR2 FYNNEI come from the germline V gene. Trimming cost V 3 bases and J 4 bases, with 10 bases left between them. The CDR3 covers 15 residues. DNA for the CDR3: TGTGCCAGCAGTGACAGCGCTCGGGGGGCCAACGTCCTGACTTTC. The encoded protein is CASSDSARGANVLTF.

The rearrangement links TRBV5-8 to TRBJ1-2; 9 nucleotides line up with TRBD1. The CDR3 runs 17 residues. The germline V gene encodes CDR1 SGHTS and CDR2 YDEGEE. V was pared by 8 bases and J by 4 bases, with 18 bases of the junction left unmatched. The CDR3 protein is CARKRGDPGTGIYGYTF. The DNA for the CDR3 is TGTGCCAGGAAGAGAGGAGACCCTGGGACAGGGATCTATGGCTACACCTTC.

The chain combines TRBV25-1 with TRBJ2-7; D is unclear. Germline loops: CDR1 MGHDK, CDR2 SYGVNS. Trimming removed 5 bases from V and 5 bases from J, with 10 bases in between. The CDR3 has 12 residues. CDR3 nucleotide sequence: TGTGCCAGCAGTAGCCTGAAGGACGAGCAGTACTTC. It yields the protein CASSSLKDEQYF.

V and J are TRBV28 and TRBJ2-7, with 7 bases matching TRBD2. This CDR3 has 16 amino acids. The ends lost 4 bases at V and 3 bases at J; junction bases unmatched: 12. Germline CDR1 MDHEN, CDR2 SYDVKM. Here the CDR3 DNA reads TGTGCCAGCAGTTCCCAATGGGGGGGAACAAACTACGAGCAGTACTTC. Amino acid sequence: CASSSQWGGTNYEQYF.

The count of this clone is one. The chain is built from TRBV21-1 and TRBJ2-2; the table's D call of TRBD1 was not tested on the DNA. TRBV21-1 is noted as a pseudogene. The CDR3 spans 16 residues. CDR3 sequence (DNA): TGTGCCAGCAGCAAAGGGGACAGAACAGGCACCGGGGAGCTGTTTTTT. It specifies CASSKGDRTGTGELFF.

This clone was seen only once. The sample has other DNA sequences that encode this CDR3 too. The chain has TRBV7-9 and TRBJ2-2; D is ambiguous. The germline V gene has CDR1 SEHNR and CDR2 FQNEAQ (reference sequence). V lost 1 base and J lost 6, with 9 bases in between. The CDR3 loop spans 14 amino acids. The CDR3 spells CASSLGIVPGELFF. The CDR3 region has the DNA TGTGCCAGCAGCTTAGGGATAGTCCCCGGGGAGCTGTTTTTT.

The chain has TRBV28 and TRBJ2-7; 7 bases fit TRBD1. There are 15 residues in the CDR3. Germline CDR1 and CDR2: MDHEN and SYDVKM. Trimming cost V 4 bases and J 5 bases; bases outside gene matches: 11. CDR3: CASSSVLEGTDEQYF. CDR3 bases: TGTGCCAGCAGTTCCGTTCTTGAAGGGACAGACGAGCAGTACTTC.

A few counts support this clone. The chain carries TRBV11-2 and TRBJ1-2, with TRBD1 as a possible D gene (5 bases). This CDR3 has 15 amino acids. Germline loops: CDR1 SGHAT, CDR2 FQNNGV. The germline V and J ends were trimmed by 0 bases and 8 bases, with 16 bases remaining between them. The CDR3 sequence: CASSLDATAREGYTF. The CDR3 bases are TGTGCCAGCAGCTTAGATGCGACAGCCAGAGAGGGCTACACCTTC.

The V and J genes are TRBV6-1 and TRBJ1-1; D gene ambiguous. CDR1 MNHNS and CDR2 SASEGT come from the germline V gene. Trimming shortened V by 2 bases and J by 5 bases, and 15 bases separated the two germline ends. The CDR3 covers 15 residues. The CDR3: CASSESGFLGTEAFF. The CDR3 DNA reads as TGTGCCAGCAGTGAATCAGGATTTTTGGGAACTGAAGCTTTCTTT.

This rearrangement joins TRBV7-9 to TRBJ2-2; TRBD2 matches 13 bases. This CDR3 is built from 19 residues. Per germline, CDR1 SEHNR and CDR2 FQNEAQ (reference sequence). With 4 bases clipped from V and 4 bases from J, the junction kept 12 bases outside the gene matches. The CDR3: CASSYPGLAGLTFTGELFF. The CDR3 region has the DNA TGTGCCAGCAGCTATCCGGGACTAGCGGGACTAACTTTCACCGGGGAGCTGTTTTTT. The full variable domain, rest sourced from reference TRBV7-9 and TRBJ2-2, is DTGVSQNPRHKITKRGQNVTFRCDPISEHNRLYWYRQTLGQGPEFLTYFQNEAQLEKSRLLSDRFSAERPKGSFSTLEIQRTEQGDSAMYLCASSYPGLAGLTFTGELFFGEGSRLTVL.

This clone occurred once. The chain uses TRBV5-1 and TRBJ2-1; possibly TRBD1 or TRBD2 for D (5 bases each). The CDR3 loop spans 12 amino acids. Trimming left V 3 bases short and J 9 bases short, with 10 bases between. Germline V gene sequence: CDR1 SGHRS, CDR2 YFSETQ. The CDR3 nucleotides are TGCGCCAGCAGCTGGGGGTTGGGTGAGCAGTTCTTC. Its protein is CASSWGLGEQFF.

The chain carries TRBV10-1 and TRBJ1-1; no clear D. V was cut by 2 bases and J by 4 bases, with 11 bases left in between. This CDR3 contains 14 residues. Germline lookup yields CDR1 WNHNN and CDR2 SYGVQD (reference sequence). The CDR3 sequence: CASSETRLGTEAFF. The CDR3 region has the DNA TGCGCCAGCAGTGAGACTAGACTTGGCACTGAAGCTTTCTTT.

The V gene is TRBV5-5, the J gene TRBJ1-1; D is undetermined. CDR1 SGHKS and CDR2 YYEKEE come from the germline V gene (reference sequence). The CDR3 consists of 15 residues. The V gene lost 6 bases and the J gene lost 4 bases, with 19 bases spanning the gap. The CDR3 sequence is CASIPYVASPTEAFF. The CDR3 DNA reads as TGTGCCAGCATCCCTTACGTGGCCTCCCCCACTGAAGCTTTCTTT.

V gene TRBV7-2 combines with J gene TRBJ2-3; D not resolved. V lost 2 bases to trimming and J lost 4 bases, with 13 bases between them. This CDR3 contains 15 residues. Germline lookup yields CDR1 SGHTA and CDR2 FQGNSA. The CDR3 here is CASSLRKEFADTQYF. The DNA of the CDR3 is TGTGCCAGCAGCTTACGAAAGGAGTTCGCAGATACGCAGTATTTT.